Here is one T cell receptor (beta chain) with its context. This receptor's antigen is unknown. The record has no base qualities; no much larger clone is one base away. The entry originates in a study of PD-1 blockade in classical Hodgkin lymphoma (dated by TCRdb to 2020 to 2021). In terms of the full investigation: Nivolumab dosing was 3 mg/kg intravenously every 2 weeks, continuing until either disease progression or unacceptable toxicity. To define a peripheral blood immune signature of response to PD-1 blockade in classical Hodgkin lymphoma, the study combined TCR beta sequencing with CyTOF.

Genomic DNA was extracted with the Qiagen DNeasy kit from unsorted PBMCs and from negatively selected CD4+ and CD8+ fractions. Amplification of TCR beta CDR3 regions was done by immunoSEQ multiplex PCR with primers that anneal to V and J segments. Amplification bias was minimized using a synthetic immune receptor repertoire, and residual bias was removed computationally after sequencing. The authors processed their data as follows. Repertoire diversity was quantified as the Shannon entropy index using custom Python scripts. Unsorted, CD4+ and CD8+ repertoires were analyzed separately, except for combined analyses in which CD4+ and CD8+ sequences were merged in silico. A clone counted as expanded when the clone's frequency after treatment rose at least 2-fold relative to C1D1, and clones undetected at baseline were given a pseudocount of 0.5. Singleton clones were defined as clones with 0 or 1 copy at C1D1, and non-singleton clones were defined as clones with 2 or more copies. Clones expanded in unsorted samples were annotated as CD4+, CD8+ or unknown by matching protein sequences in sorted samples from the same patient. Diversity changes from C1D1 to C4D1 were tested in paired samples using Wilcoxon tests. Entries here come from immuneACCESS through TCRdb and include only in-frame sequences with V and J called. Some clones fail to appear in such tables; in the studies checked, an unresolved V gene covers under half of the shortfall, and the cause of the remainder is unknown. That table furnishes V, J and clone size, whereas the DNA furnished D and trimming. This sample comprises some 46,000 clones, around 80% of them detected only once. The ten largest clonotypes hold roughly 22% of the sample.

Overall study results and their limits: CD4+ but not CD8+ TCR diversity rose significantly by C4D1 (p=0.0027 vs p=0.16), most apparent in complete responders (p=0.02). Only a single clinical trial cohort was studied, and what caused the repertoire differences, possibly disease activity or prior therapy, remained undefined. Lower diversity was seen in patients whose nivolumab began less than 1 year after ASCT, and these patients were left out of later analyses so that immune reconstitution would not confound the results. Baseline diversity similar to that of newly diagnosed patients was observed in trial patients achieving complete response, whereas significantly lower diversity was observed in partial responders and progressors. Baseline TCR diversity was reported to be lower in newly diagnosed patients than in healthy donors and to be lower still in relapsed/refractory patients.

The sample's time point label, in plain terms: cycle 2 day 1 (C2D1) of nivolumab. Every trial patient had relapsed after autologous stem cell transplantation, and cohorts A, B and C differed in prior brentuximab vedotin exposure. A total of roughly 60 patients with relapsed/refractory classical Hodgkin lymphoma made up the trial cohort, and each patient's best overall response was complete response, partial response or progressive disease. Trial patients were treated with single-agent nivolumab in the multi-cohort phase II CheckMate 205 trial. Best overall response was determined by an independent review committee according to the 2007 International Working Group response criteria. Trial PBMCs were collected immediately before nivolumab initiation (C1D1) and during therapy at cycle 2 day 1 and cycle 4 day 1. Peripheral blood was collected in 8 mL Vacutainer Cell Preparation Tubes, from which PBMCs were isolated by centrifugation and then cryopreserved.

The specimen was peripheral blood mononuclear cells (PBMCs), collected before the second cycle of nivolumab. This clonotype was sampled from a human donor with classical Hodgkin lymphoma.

The sequenced DNA: TGTGCCAGCAGCTCGACTAGCGGGGGTATAGATACGCAGTATTTT. This gives the protein CASSSTSGGIDTQYF. The receptor chain draws on TRBV7-9 and TRBJ2-3; the central 12 bases match TRBD2. Clipping removes 4 bases from V and 5 bases from J, with 4 as the unmatched junction base count. CDR1 SEHNR and CDR2 FQNEAQ are derived from the germline V gene (reference sequence). The CDR3 holds 15 amino acids from the cysteine to the phenylalanine. CDR3 DNA only is kept here, 45 bases in frame from base 1. Reference TRBV7-9 and TRBJ2-3 genes cover what lies past the CDR3, so the full variable domain is DTGVSQNPRHKITKRGQNVTFRCDPISEHNRLYWYRQTLGQGPEFLTYFQNEAQLEKSRLLSDRFSAERPKGSFSTLEIQRTEQGDSAMYLCASSSTSGGIDTQYFGPGTRLTVL.